This T cell receptor (beta chain) was recorded in a study of blood T cell repertoires in COVID-19. Across the study: COVID-19 samples from acute and convalescent phases originated in the United States, Italy and Spain. In each case, the material was cDNA or gDNA derived from T cells, B-cell-depleted T cells, or PBMCs.

Original processing methods: From reference gene primer amplification, estimates of nucleated cell counts were derived. The repertoire was sequenced with immunoSEQ multiplex PCR; TCRdb's copy has only in-frame clones and lacks some. For V, J and clone size, that table is used; D and trimming come from the DNA. The table records tens of thousands of clones, about 70% of them present only once. CDR3 length: 14 residues. V was trimmed by 5 bases and J by 4 bases, leaving 14 bases between them. Germline V CDR1 and CDR2: LGHNT, FRNRAP. The clonotype originates from an elderly woman with active or convalescent COVID-19. J is TRBJ2-5 and V is TRBV12-5, with D possibly being TRBD1 (6 bases). The specimen sequenced was peripheral blood. The CDR3 protein is CASGAGVVRETQYF. As DNA, the CDR3 is TGTGCTAGTGGTGCAGGGGTAGTCAGAGAGACCCAGTACTTC.